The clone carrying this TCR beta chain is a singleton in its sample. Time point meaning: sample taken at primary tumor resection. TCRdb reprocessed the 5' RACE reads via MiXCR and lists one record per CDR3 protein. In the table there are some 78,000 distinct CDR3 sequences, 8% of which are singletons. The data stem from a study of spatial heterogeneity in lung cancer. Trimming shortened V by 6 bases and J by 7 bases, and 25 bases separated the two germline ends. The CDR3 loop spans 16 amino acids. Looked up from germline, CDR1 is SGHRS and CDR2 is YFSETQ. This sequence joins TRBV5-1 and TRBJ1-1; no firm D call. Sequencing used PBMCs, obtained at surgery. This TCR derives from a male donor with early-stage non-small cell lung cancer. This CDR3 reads CASTELGRPRGDEAFF. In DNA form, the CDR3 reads TGCGCCAGCACGGAACTTGGGAGACCCCGTGGGGATGAAGCTTTCTTT.